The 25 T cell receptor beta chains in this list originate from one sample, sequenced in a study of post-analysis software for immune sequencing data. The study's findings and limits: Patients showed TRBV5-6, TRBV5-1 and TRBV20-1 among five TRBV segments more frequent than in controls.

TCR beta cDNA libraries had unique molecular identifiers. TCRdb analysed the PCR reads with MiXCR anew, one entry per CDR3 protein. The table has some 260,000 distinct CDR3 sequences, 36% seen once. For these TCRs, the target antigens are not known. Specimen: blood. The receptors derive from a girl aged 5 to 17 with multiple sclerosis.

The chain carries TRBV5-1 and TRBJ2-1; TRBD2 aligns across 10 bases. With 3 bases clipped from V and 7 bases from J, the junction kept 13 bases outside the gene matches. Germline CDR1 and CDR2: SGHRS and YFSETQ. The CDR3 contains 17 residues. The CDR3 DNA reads TGCGCCAGCAGCTACCTGGGACTAGCGAGTTTCAATAATGAGCAGTTCTTC. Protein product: CASSYLGLASFNNEQFF.

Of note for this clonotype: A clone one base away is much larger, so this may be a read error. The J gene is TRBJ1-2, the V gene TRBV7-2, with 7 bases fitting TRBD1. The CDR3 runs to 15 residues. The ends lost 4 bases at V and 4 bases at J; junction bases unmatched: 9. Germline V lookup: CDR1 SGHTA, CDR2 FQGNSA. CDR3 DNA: TGTGCCAGCAGCTATCCGACAGGGTTCGGCTATGGCTACACCTTC. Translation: CASSYPTGFGYGYTF.

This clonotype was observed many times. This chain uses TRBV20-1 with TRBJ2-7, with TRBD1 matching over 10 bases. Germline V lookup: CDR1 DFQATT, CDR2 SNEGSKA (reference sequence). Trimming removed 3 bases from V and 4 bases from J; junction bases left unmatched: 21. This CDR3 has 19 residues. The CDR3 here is CSASTGGAMGQGHPYEQYF. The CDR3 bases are TGCAGTGCTAGTACCGGGGGGGCGATGGGACAGGGGCATCCTTACGAGCAGTACTTC.

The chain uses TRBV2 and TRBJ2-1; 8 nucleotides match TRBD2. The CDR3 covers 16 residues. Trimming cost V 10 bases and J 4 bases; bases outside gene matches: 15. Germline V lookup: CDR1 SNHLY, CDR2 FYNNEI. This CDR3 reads CATVGGPGGAYNEQFF. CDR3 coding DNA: TGTGCCACCGTAGGGGGACCGGGGGGGGCGTACAATGAGCAGTTCTTC.

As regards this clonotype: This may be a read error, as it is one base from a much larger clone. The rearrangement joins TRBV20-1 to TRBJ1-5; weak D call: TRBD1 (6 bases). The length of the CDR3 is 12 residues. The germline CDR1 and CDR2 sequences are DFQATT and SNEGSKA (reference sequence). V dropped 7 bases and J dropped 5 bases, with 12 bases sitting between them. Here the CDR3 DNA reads TGCAGTGGCGCAGGGGTTGATCAGCCCCAGCATTTT. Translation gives CSGAGVDQPQHF.

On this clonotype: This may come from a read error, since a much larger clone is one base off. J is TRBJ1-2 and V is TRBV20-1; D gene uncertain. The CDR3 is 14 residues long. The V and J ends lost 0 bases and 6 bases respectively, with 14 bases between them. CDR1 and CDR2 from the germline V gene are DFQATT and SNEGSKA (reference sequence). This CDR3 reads CSARDPVGPHGYTF. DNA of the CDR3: TGCAGTGCTAGAGATCCCGTCGGGCCGCATGGCTACACCTTC.

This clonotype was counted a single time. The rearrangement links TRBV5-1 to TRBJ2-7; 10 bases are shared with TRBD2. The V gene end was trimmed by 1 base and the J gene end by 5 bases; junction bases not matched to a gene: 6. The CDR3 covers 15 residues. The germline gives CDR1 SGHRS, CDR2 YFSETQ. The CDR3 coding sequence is TGCGCCAGCAGCTTGATCCTAGCGGGAGACGACGAGCAGTACTTC. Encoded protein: CASSLILAGDDEQYF.

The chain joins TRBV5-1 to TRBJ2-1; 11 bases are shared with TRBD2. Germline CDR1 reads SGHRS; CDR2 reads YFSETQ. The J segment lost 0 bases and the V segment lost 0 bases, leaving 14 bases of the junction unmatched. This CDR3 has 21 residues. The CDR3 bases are TGCGCCAGCAGCTTGGGTCGGCCAGGGACTAGCGGAGCGAGCTCCTACAATGAGCAGTTCTTC. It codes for CASSLGRPGTSGASSYNEQFF.

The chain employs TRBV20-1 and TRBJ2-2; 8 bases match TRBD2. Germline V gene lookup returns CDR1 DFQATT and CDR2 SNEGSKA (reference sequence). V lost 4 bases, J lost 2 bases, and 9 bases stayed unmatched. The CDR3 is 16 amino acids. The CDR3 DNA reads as TGCAGTGCTATTAAACACGCGGGAGGCAACACCGGGGAGCTGTTTTTT. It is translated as CSAIKHAGGNTGELFF.

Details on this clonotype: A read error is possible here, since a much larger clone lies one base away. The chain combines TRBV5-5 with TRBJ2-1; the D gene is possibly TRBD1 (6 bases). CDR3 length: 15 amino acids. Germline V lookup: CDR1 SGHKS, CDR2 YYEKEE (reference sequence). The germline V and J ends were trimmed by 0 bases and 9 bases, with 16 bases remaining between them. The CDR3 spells CASSLGAGVPTEQFF. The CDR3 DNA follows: TGTGCCAGCAGCTTGGGGGCAGGGGTGCCAACTGAGCAGTTCTTC. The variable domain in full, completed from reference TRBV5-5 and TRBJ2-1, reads DAGVTQSPTHLIKTRGQQVTLRCSPISGHKSVSWYQQVLGQGPQFIFQYYEKEERGRGNFPDRFSARQFPNYSSELNVNALLLGDSALYLCASSLGAGVPTEQFFGPGTRLTVL.

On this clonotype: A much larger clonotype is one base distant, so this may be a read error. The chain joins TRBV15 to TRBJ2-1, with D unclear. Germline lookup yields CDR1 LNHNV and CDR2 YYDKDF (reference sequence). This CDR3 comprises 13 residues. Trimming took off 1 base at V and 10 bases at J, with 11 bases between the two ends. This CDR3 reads CATSRGFVYEQFF. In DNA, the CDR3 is TGTGCCACCAGCAGAGGCTTTGTCTACGAGCAGTTCTTC.

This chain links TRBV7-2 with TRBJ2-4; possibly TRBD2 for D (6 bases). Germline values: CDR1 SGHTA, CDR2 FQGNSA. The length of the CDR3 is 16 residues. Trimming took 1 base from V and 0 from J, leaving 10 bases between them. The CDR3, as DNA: TGTGCCAGCAGCTTAGGGCGGGATTCAGCCAAAAACATTCAGTACTTC. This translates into CASSLGRDSAKNIQYF.

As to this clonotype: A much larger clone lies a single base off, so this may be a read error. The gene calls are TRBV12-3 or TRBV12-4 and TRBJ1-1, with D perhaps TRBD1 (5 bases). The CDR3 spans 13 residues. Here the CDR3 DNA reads TGTGCCTGCAGGCAGGGCGGAAACACTGAAGCTTTCTTT. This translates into CACRQGGNTEAFF.

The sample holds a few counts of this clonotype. CDR3 sequence: CASSDRGNQPQHF. In nucleotides, the CDR3 is TGTGCCAGCAGCGATCGTGGGAATCAGCCCCAGCATTTT. The V call is TRBV12-3 or TRBV12-4, the J call TRBJ1-5; no clear D. The CDR3 totals 13 residues. Between the trimmed V and J ends, which lost 6 bases and 4 bases, there was a span of 10 bases.

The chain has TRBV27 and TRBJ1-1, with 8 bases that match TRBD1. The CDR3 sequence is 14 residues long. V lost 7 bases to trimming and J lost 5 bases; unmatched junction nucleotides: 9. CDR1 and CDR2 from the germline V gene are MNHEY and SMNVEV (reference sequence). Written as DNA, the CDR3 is TGTGCCAGCATTAAACAGGGGGGAGTAACTGAAGCTTTCTTT. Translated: CASIKQGGVTEAFF.

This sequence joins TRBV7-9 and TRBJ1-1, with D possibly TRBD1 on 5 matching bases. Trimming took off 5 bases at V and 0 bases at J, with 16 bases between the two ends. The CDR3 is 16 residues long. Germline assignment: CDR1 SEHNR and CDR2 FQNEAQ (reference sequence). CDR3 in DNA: TGTGCCAGCAGCCCCGAGGTGTGGACATTGAACACTGAAGCTTTCTTT. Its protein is CASSPEVWTLNTEAFF.

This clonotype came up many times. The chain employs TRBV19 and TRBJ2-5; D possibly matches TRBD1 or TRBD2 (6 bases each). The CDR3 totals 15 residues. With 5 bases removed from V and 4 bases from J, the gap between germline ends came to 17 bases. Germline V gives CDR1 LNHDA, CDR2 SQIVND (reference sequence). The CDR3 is CASSPLAEGGETQYF. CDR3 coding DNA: TGTGCCAGTAGTCCGTTAGCGGAGGGGGGAGAGACCCAGTACTTC.

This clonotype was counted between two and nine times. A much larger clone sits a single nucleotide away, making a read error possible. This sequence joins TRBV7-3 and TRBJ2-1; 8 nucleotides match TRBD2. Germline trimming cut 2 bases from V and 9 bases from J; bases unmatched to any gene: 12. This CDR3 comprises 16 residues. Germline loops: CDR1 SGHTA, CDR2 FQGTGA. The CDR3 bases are TGTGCCAGCAGCTTAGGCGGAGCGGGAGAAGATGTTGAGCAGTTCTTC. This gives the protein CASSLGGAGEDVEQFF.

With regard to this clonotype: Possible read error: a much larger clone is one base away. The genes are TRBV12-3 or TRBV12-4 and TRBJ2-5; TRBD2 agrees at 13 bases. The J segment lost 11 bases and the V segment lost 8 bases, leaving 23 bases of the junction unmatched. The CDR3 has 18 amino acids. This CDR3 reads CASHGGVLAGGPGNEQYF. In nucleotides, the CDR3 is TGTGCCAGCCACGGGGGGGTACTAGCGGGAGGGCCGGGAAATGAGCAGTACTTC.

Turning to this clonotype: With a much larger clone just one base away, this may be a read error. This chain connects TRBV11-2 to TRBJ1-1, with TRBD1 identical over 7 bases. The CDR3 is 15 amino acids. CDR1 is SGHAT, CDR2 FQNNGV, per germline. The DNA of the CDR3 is TGTGCCGGCAGCTTCGTGACAGGGAAGAACACTGAAGCTTTCTTT. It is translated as CAGSFVTGKNTEAFF.

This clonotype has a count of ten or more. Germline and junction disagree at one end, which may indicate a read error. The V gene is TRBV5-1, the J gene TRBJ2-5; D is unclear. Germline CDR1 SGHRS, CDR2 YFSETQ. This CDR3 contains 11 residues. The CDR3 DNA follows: TGCGCCAGCAGTTCTCAAGGGACCCAGTACTTC. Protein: CASSSQGTQYF. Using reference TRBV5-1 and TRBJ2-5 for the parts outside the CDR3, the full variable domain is KAGVTQTPRYLIKTRGQQVTLSCSPISGHRSVSWYQQTPGQGLQFLFEYFSETQRNKGNFPGRFSGRQFSNSRSEMNVSTLELGDSALYLCASSSQGTQYFGPGTRLLVL.

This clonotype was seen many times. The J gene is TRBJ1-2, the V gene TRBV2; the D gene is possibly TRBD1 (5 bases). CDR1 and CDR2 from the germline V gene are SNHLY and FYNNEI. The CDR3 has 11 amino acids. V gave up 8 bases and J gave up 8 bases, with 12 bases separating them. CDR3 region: CASPGLAGYTF. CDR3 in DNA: TGTGCCAGCCCGGGGCTGGCGGGCTACACCTTC. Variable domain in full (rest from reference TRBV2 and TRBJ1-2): EPEVTQTPSHQVTQMGQEVILRCVPISNHLYFYWYRQILGQKVEFLVSFYNNEISEKSEIFDDQFSVERPDGSNFTLKIRSTKLEDSAMYFCASPGLAGYTFGSGTRLTVV.

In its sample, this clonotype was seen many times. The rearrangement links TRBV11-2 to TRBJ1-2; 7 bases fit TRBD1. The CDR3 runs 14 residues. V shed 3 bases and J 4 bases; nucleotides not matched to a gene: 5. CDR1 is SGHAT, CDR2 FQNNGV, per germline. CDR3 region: CASSLRGRGYGYTF. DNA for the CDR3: TGTGCCAGCAGCTTGAGGGGGCGAGGCTATGGCTACACCTTC.

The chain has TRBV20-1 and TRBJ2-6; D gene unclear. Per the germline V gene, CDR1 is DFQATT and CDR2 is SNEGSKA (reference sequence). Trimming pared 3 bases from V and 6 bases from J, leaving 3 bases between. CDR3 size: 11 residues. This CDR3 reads CSASLANVLTF. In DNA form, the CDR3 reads TGCAGTGCTAGCTTGGCCAACGTCCTGACTTTC.

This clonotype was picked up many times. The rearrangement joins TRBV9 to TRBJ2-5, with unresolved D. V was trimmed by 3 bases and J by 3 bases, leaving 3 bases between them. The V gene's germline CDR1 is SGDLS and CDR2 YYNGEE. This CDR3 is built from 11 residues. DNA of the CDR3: TGTGCCAGCAGCGCCGAAGAGACCCAGTACTTC. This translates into CASSAEETQYF.